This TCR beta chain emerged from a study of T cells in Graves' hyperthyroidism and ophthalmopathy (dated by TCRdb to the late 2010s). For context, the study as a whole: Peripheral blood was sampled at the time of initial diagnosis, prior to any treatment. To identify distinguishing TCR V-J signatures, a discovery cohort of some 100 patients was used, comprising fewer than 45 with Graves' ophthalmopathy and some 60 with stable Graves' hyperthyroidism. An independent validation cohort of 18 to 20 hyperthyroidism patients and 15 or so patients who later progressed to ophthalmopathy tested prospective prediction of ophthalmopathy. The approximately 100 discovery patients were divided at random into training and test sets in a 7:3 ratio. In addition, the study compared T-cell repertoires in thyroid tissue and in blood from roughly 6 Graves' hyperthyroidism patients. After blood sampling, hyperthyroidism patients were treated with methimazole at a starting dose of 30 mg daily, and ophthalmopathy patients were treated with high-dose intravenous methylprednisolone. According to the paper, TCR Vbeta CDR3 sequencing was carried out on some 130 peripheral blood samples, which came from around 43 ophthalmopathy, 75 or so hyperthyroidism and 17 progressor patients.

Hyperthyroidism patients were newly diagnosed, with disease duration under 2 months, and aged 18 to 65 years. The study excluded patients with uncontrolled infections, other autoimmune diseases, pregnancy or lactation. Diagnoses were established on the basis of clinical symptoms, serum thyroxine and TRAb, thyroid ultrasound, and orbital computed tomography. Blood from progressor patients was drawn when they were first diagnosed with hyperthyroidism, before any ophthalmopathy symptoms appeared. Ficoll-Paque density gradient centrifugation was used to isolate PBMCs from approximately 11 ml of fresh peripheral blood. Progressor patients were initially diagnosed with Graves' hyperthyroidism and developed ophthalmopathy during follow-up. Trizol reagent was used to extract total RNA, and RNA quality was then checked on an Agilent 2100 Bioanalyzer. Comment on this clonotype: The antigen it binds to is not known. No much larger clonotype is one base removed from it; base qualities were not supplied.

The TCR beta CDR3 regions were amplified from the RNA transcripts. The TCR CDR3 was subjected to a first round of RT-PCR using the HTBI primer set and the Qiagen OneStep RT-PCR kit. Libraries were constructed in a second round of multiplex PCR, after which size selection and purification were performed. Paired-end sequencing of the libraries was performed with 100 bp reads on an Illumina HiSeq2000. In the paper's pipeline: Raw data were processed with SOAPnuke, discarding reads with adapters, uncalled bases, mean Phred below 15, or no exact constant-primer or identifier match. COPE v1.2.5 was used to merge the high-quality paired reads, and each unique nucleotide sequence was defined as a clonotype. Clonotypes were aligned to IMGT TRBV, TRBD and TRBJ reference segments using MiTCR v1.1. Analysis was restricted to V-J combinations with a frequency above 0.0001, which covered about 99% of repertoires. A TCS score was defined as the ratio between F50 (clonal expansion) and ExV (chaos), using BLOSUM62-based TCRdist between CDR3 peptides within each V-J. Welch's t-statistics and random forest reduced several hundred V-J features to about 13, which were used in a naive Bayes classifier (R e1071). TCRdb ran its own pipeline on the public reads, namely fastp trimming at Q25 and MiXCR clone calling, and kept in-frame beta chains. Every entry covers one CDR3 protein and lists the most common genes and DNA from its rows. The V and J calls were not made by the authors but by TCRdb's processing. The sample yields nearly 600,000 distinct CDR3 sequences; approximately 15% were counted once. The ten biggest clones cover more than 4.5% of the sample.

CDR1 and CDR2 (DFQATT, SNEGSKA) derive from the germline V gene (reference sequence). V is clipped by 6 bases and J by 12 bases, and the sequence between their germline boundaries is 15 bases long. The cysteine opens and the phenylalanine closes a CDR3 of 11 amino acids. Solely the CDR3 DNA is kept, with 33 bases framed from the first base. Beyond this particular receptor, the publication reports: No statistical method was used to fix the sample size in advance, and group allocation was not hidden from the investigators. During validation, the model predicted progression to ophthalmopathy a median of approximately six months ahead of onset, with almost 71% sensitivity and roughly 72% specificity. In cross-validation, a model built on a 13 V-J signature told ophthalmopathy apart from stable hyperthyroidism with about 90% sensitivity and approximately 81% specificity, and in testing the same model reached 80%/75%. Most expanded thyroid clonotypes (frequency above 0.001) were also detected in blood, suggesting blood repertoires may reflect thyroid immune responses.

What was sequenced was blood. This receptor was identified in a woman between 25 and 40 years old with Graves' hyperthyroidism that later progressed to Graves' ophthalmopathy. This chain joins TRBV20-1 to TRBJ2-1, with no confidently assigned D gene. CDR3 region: CSARDRKGQFF. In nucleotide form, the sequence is TGCAGTGCCCGTGACCGAAAAGGGCAGTTCTTC.